The entry that follows covers one TCR beta chain sequence. Its specific antigen is unknown. No much larger clonotype is one base removed from it; base qualities were not supplied. The immunoSEQ Assay, a bias-controlled multiplex PCR, was used to amplify TCRbeta CDR3 regions from genomic DNA. The study's own analysis went as follows. Nucleated cell counts per sample were estimated from amplification of reference gene primers within the assay. To quantify the absolute abundance of each unique TCRbeta CDR3 rearrangement, sequence reads were collapsed and filtered. For each sample, productive Simpson clonality was calculated by taking the square root of Simpson's diversity index across productive rearrangements. Not all clones reach the TCRdb copy of this immuneACCESS table, which keeps in-frame sequences only. Checked studies attribute under half of the gap to unresolved V genes and leave the rest unexplained. D and trimming come from the DNA, and the V and J calls and clone size come from that table. The sample yields roughly 300,000 clones; 86% were counted once. The ten largest clones take up around 1.7% of the sample.

The data originate from a study of blood T cell repertoires in COVID-19 (dated by TCRdb to the early 2020s). Turning to the overall study: The collaborator samples originated in the United States, Italy and Spain and spanned the acute and convalescent phases of COVID-19. The material from the prospective study consisted of cDNA or gDNA derived from T cells, B-cell-depleted T cells, or PBMCs. HLA class I and class II types, where available, came from metadata supplied by the sample provider rather than from assay-based typing. The samples were drawn from two sources: the first 160 participants of the ongoing ImmuneRACE study, and 1,200 or so subjects contributed by 6 global collaborators. Sample metadata almost always included a de-identified subject ID, COVID-19 status, age in years and sex. The repertoires were released in a freely available public database intended as a resource for research on the immune response to SARS-CoV-2. Deeply sampled blood TCRbeta repertoires from subjects exposed to, actively infected with, or recovered from COVID-19 were included in the dataset.

What the work shows at the level of the full study, not this receptor alone: The amount of clinical and demographic metadata varied by source and participant and was provided uncurated.

Collaborating institutions collected whole blood in K2EDTA tubes following their own protocols. For TCRbeta analysis, collaborator samples were shipped as frozen whole blood, as isolated PBMCs, or as DNA extracted from either sample type. This TCR was sampled from a woman between 45 and 60 years old with acute or convalescent COVID-19. The specimen sequenced was peripheral blood.

The CDR3 has the sequence CASRGTGGFTEAFF. The nucleotide sequence is given as TGTGCCAGCAGGGGGACAGGGGGCTTCACTGAAGCTTTCTTT. Rearrangement joined TRBV2 to TRBJ1-1; 12 central nucleotides agree with TRBD1. CDR1 and CDR2, per the germline V gene, are SNHLY and FYNNEI. V is pruned by 6 bases and J by 4 bases, leaving 3 bases of the junction without a gene match. The CDR3 measures 14 amino acids from cysteine to phenylalanine. Of the read, only the CDR3 DNA is kept; its 42 bases are in frame from base 1.